Listed here are 11 T cell receptor beta chains from one sample, sequenced in a study of Ad26.COV2.S vaccination and SARS-CoV-2 variants. Treatment of the sample: over 15 received Ad26.COV2.S at low or high dose, single or two shots; 5 received placebo; per-sample allocation not given. Each sample was drawn 63 days after the first injection (of vaccine or placebo). Some clones are missing from TCRdb's copy, which holds only in-frame ones; the method was immunoSEQ multiplex PCR. The sample lists 450,000 to 550,000 clones, approximately 89% occurring once. The source material was peripheral blood, sampled in a trial of Ad26.COV2.S vaccine versus placebo. Receptors were obtained from a person between 18 and 65 years old who received the Ad26.COV2.S COVID-19 vaccine or a placebo.

This clone occurred once. This chain joins TRBV9 and TRBJ2-1; TRBD2 aligns across 7 bases. Germline trimming cut 0 bases from V and 7 bases from J; bases unmatched to any gene: 7. In germline, CDR1 is SGDLS, CDR2 YYNGEE. CDR3 size: 15 residues. The chain's CDR3 is CASSVAPGGRNEQFF. The CDR3 bases are TGTGCCAGCAGCGTAGCTCCGGGAGGAAGGAATGAGCAGTTCTTC.

CDR3 sequence: CASSLRGGVAQYF. CDR3 DNA sequence: TGTGCCAGCAGCTTACGCGGGGGGGTGGCCCAGTACTTC. The chain has TRBV7-7 and TRBJ2-5; 9 bases map to TRBD2. Germline V gene data show CDR1 as SSHAT and CDR2 as FNYEAQ (reference sequence). With 2 bases clipped from V and 9 bases from J, the junction kept 4 bases outside the gene matches. This CDR3 is built from 13 residues.

The chain couples TRBV18 to TRBJ2-2, with D uncertain. Germline CDR1 and CDR2: KGHSH and LQKENI. This CDR3 is built from 13 residues. V lost 5 bases, J lost 5 bases, and 9 bases lay in between. The CDR3 sequence is CASSSVWTGELFF. The CDR3 region has the DNA TGTGCCAGCTCATCCGTCTGGACCGGGGAGCTGTTTTTT.

This chain uses TRBV28 with TRBJ2-1; 7 positions match TRBD2. The CDR3 runs to 15 residues. The V gene end was trimmed by 5 bases and the J gene end by 8 bases; junction bases not matched to a gene: 12. CDR1 and CDR2 (germline): MDHEN, SYDVKM. CDR3 in amino acids: CASSTRGLVIDEQFF. Written as DNA, the CDR3 is TGTGCCAGCAGTACCCGAGGACTAGTTATCGATGAGCAGTTCTTC.

This CDR3 reads CASSHPVGSNQPQHF. CDR3 coding DNA: TGCGCCAGCAGCCACCCCGTGGGGAGCAATCAGCCCCAGCATTTT. V and J are TRBV4-1 and TRBJ1-5; D call uncertain. V lost 3 bases, J lost 1 base, and 10 bases lay in between. CDR1 is MGHRA and CDR2 is YSYEKL in the germline V gene. The CDR3 extends over 15 amino acids.

The rearrangement links TRBV15 to TRBJ2-3; D perhaps matches TRBD2 (6 bases). The CDR3 length is 16 residues. Trimming removed 1 base at V and 0 bases at J, with 11 bases between. Germline V lookup: CDR1 LNHNV, CDR2 YYDKDF (reference sequence). DNA for the CDR3: TGTGCCACCAGCAGAGGACGGGAGACTAGCACAGATACGCAGTATTTT. It specifies CATSRGRETSTDTQYF. Full variable domain (remainder filled in from reference TRBV15 and TRBJ2-3): DAMVIQNPRYQVTQFGKPVTLSCSQTLNHNVMYWYQQKSSQAPKLLFHYYDKDFNNEADTPDNFQSRRPNTSFCFLDIRSPGLGDTAMYLCATSRGRETSTDTQYFGPGTRLTVL.

The V call is TRBV9, the J call TRBJ1-5, with D possibly TRBD1 on 5 matching bases. The V and J ends lost 6 bases and 0 bases respectively, with 13 bases between them. Germline V gene sequence: CDR1 SGDLS, CDR2 YYNGEE. The CDR3 has 15 amino acids. The CDR3 DNA is TGTGCCAGCAACAGGACGGATTATAGCAATCAGCCCCAGCATTTT. It codes for CASNRTDYSNQPQHF.

V is TRBV28 and J is TRBJ2-3; TRBD2 agrees at 9 bases. The germline V gene has CDR1 MDHEN and CDR2 SYDVKM. The trim removed 6 bases at V and 8 bases at J, leaving 9 bases unmatched. The CDR3 extends over 14 amino acids. The CDR3 nucleotides are TGTGCCAGCAGGCCCGCGGGGGGGCCTTTTACGCAGTATTTT. This codes for CASRPAGGPFTQYF.

V usage is TRBV28 and J usage is TRBJ2-1; 7 bases map to TRBD1. V dropped 3 bases and J dropped 6; count of bases not matched to a gene: 5. CDR1 MDHEN and CDR2 SYDVKM come from the germline V gene. CDR3 length: 14 amino acids. The CDR3 DNA is TGTGCCAGCAGTTTCTGGGGACAGCGCAATGAGCAGTTCTTC. Residues: CASSFWGQRNEQFF.

CDR3 sequence reads: CASRPRRDQPQHF. The CDR3 bases are TGTGCCAGCAGGCCCCGAAGAGATCAGCCCCAGCATTTT. The chain uses TRBV6-6 and TRBJ1-5; D gene uncertain. Trimming stripped 6 bases from V and 5 bases from J, with 11 bases between. Germline-derived CDR1 and CDR2 are MNHNY and SVGAGI (reference sequence). This CDR3 has 13 amino acids.

The chain recombines TRBV7-2 with TRBJ2-1; no clear D gene. V dropped 5 bases and J dropped 9 bases, with 14 bases sitting between them. The CDR3 extends over 13 amino acids. Germline CDR1 and CDR2: SGHTA and FQGNSA. The CDR3 reads CASSATFRFEQFF. CDR3 DNA: TGTGCCAGCAGCGCAACCTTCAGGTTTGAGCAGTTCTTC.